Listed here is a single T cell receptor (beta chain). The data originate from a study of blood T cell repertoires in COVID-19. The V gene lost 4 bases and the J gene lost 6 bases, with 18 bases spanning the gap. Germline V gene lookup returns CDR1 LNHDA and CDR2 SQIVND (reference sequence). This CDR3 has 15 amino acids. Profiled with immunoSEQ multiplex PCR; TCRdb holds only in-frame clones, not every one. The sample has 300,000 to 400,000 clones; about 87% are singletons. The specimen sequenced was peripheral blood. The J gene is TRBJ1-2, the V gene TRBV19; unclear D gene. This clonotype originated in a woman aged 60-75 years with COVID-19, enrolled during active disease. The CDR3 here is CASSTLVSQRNGYTF. For the CDR3, the DNA is TGTGCCAGTAGTACCCTCGTAAGTCAGCGCAATGGCTACACCTTC.